This TCR beta chain originates from a study of cytomegalovirus exposure and HLA in healthy donors. Broader study findings: Despite most TCR sequences being rare, some public TCRs occurred in many donors.

With respect to this clone: Antigen unknown.

The validation cohort, a group of 120 subjects, included the donors and was separate from the approximately 660-subject first cohort. Sequenced by immunoSEQ multiplex PCR; TCRdb stores in-frame clones only, minus some. The sample consists of around 300,000 clones, 75% to 90% of them appearing once. Trimming left V 4 bases short and J 5 bases short, with 15 bases between. The CDR3 sequence is 14 residues long. Germline lookup yields CDR1 SGHTA and CDR2 FQGTGA. This sequence joins TRBV7-3 and TRBJ2-7; D tentatively fits TRBD1 or TRBD2 (6 bases each). Sequencing was carried out using PBMCs. The TCR was taken from a young woman in good health and CMV-seropositive. The CDR3 reads CASSYAGGQDEQYF. The CDR3 nucleotides read TGTGCCAGCAGCTACGCCGGGGGCCAAGACGAGCAGTACTTC. Looking up the rest from reference TRBV7-3 and TRBJ2-7 gives the full variable domain: GAGVSQTPSNKVTEKGKYVELRCDPISGHTALYWYRQSLGQGPEFLIYFQGTGAADDSGLPNDRFFAVRPEGSVSTLKIQRTERGDSAVYLCASSYAGGQDEQYFGPGTRLTVT.